This T cell receptor (beta chain) was captured by sequencing in a study of glioma-infiltrating T cells. This clonotype showed up many times. Its antigen is still unknown. Study-level results: Very few CDR3 sequences were shared between tissue and blood.

The germline V gene encodes CDR1 MGHRA and CDR2 YSYEKL. V was trimmed by 4 bases and J by 0 bases, leaving 21 bases between them. The CDR3 covers 18 residues. Using RNA template, CDR3s of TCR alpha and beta were amplified with iRepertoire arm-PCR. TCRdb reprocessed the multiplex PCR reads via MiXCR and lists one record per CDR3 protein. The data show roughly 120,000 distinct CDR3 sequences, 20% to 30% seen once. The clonotype was recovered from a human donor with low-grade glioma or glioblastoma, undergoing nonglioma brain surgery, or in good health (not recorded which). Sequences were obtained from glioma tissue, nonneoplastic brain tissue, or PBMCs (not recorded which). The chain employs TRBV4-1 and TRBJ1-1; no clear D. The CDR3 coding sequence is TGCGCCAGCAGCCTCACTACACGGGAACTATACATGAACACTGAAGCTTTCTTT. It encodes CASSLTTRELYMNTEAFF.